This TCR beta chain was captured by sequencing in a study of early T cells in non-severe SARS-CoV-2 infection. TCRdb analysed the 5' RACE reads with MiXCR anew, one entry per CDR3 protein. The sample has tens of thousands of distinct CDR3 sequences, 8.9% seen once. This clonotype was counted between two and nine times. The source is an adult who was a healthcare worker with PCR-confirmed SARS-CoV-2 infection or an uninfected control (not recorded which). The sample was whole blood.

The CDR3 spells CASSSGLAVQETQYF. CDR3 bases: TGCGCCAGCAGCTCAGGACTAGCGGTACAAGAGACCCAGTACTTC. This sequence joins TRBV5-1 and TRBJ2-5; 10 bases match TRBD2. The CDR3 loop spans 15 amino acids. Germline V gives CDR1 SGHRS, CDR2 YFSETQ. Losses at the gene ends were 3 bases for V and 2 bases for J; bases not matched to a gene: 4.